A single sample gave rise to the 14 T cell receptor beta chains below, sequenced in a study of technical replicates of blood from several donors (dated by TCRdb to the late 2010s). The library was obtained by the immunoSEQ multiplex PCR assay. TCRdb took this table from immuneACCESS and kept in-frame rearrangements with V and J called. Such tables lack part of the clones; where checked against another copy, unresolved V genes explain under half of the gap, and the rest is unexplained. The sample includes about 61,000 clones, with approximately 97% observed a single time. The ten largest account for 0.19% of the sample. Material: T cells isolated from PBMCs. These receptors all come from a human donor in good health.

Concerning this clone: The germline gene is not matched at one end of the junction; a read error may be the cause. The chain is built from TRBV27 and TRBJ2-7; 16 bases are a match to TRBD2. This CDR3 comprises 13 residues. Germline CDR1 and CDR2: MNHEY and SMNVEV (reference sequence). The DNA of the CDR3 is TGTGCCAGCAGTTCCGGGACTAGCGGGAGGGCCTGCTTC. Translated: CASSSGTSGRACF.

The chain uses TRBV4-1 and TRBJ2-1; no definite D call. Germline V gene data show CDR1 as MGHRA and CDR2 as YSYEKL. The CDR3 covers 13 residues. Trimming removed 5 bases from V and 8 bases from J, with 13 bases in between. The CDR3 loop is CASSGYSIDEQFF. The DNA for the CDR3 is TGCGCCAGCAGCGGATATAGCATCGATGAGCAGTTCTTC.

This chain links TRBV7-9 with TRBJ2-3, with D possibly being TRBD1 (6 bases). The germline CDR1 and CDR2 sequences are SEHNR and FQNEAQ (reference sequence). V was trimmed by 6 bases and J by 2 bases, leaving 18 bases between them. The CDR3 is made up of 16 amino acids. CDR3 protein: CASRSSRGSLTDTQYF. CDR3 bases: TGTGCCAGCAGGTCGAGTAGGGGGTCCCTCACAGATACGCAGTATTTT.

The chain carries TRBV15 and TRBJ2-7; D is unresolved. CDR3 length: 15 amino acids. With 0 bases removed from V and 3 bases from J, the gap between germline ends came to 12 bases. Germline assignment: CDR1 LNHNV and CDR2 YYDKDF (reference sequence). CDR3 sequence: CATSREATFFYEQYF. CDR3 DNA: TGTGCCACCAGCAGAGAAGCTACCTTTTTCTACGAGCAGTACTTC. The full variable domain, with the rest looked up from reference TRBV15 and TRBJ2-7, is DAMVIQNPRYQVTQFGKPVTLSCSQTLNHNVMYWYQQKSSQAPKLLFHYYDKDFNNEADTPDNFQSRRPNTSFCFLDIRSPGLGDTAMYLCATSREATFFYEQYFGPGTRLTVT.

In DNA form, the CDR3 reads TGCAGCGTTGAGGGACAGGGATATCCCCCAGATACGCAGTATTTT. Translation: CSVEGQGYPPDTQYF. The chain combines TRBV29-1 with TRBJ2-3; 9 bases align to TRBD1. Germline V CDR1 and CDR2: SQVTM, ANQGSEA. Trimming removed 3 bases from V and 4 bases from J; junction bases left unmatched: 8. The CDR3 has 15 residues.

V is TRBV28 and J is TRBJ2-1; weak D call: TRBD2 (6 bases). Trimming took off 7 bases at V and 0 bases at J, with 13 bases between the two ends. Germline V lookup: CDR1 MDHEN, CDR2 SYDVKM. This CDR3 spans 15 amino acids. This CDR3 reads CASTRLATSYNEQFF. For the CDR3, the DNA is TGTGCCAGCACTCGCCTAGCGACCTCCTACAATGAGCAGTTCTTC.

The chain couples TRBV29-1 to TRBJ2-7; D remains ambiguous. This CDR3 spans 13 amino acids. Looked up from germline, CDR1 is SQVTM and CDR2 is ANQGSEA. Trimming cost V 1 base and J 5 bases, with 12 bases left between them. DNA for the CDR3: TGCAGCGTTGAAGGGGTTACAGTGGACGAGCAGTACTTC. Amino acids: CSVEGVTVDEQYF.

The genes are TRBV2 and TRBJ2-2; weak D call: TRBD2 (6 bases). V lost 8 bases and J 7 bases, leaving 14 bases between the germline ends. From germline, CDR1 is SNHLY and CDR2 FYNNEI. The CDR3 is 13 residues long. CDR3 in DNA: TGTGCCAGCTCCGGGAGAACCGGCGGGGAGCTGTTTTTT. Protein: CASSGRTGGELFF.

This chain uses TRBV5-1 with TRBJ2-7, with D possibly being TRBD2 (5 bases). CDR3 length: 15 amino acids. CDR1 and CDR2 (germline): SGHRS, YFSETQ. With 0 bases removed from V and 0 bases from J, the gap between germline ends came to 10 bases. Here the CDR3 reads CASSLELASSYEQYF. The CDR3 DNA follows: TGCGCCAGCAGCTTGGAGCTAGCAAGCTCCTACGAGCAGTACTTC.

V usage is TRBV4-1 and J usage is TRBJ2-5; D gene uncertain. This CDR3 comprises 13 residues. CDR1 and CDR2 (germline): MGHRA, YSYEKL. Trimming shortened V by 4 bases and J by 5 bases, and 11 bases separated the two germline ends. Here the CDR3 reads CASSPSVVETQYF. CDR3 nucleotide sequence: TGCGCCAGCAGCCCCTCCGTAGTGGAGACCCAGTACTTC.

The chain links TRBV6-1 to TRBJ2-7; tentative D call: TRBD1 (6 bases). The CDR3 has 14 amino acids. Germline CDR1 and CDR2: MNHNS and SASEGT. Trimming left V 7 bases short and J 2 bases short, with 15 bases between. The CDR3 sequence: CASIPRGTPYEQYF. In DNA, the CDR3 is TGTGCCAGCATCCCAAGGGGGACCCCCTACGAGCAGTACTTC.

This clone was detected only once. The rearrangement uses TRBV23-1 and TRBJ1-6, with 9 bases lining up with TRBD1. TRBV23-1 is an open reading frame, and its role is uncertain. The J segment lost 8 bases and the V segment lost 10 bases, leaving 21 bases of the junction unmatched. This CDR3 is 18 amino acids long. The CDR3 region has the DNA TGCGCCATTTCGATTGGGACAGGGTTAACCGTTCACGATTCACCCCTCCACTTT. It encodes CAISIGTGLTVHDSPLHF.

The chain combines TRBV5-1 with TRBJ1-6, with a tentative D call TRBD1 (5 bases). This CDR3 is 14 amino acids long. Looked up from germline, CDR1 is SGHRS and CDR2 is YFSETQ. V lost 1 base, J lost 5 bases, and 7 bases lay in between. CDR3 amino acids: CASSLTGNNSPLHF. The CDR3 nucleotides are TGCGCCAGCAGCTTGACAGGAAATAATTCACCCCTCCACTTT.

The rearrangement uses TRBV6-5 and TRBJ2-7; 11 bases line up with TRBD1. Germline-derived CDR1 and CDR2 are MNHEY and SVGAGI. V dropped 2 bases and J dropped 3; count of bases not matched to a gene: 0. The CDR3 is 14 amino acids. In DNA, the CDR3 is TGTGCCAGCAGTTACGGGACAGGGGGCTACGAGCAGTACTTC. Amino acids: CASSYGTGGYEQYF.